This TCR beta chain stems from a study of T cells in Graves' hyperthyroidism and ophthalmopathy. Broader study findings: Ophthalmopathy, as predicted by the model, came a median roughly 6.5 months after the prediction. Blood shared most expanded thyroid clonotypes above 0.001.

With a duration under 2 months, the hyperthyroidism was newly diagnosed in patients aged 18 to 65. Patients were excluded for uncontrolled infection, other autoimmune disease, pregnancy or lactation. Note on this clonotype: Antigen unknown.

TCR beta CDR3 regions were amplified from RNA transcripts. Initially, a first-round RT-PCR of the TCR CDR3 employed the HTBI primer set. TCRdb passed the multiplex PCR reads through MiXCR, listing each CDR3 protein once. The sample shows over 150,000 distinct CDR3 sequences, roughly a sixth of them seen only once. This CDR3 is 14 amino acids long. V lost 7 bases to trimming and J lost 5 bases, with 16 bases between them. The germline gives CDR1 MGHDK, CDR2 SYGVNS. The TCR originated in a woman aged 45-59 years with Graves' hyperthyroidism. The rearrangement uses TRBV25-1 and TRBJ2-3; either TRBD1 or TRBD2 may fit D (6 bases each). What was sequenced was blood. CDR3 bases: TGTGCCAGCACGCGTAGGGGGGAAAAAGATACGCAGTATTTT. Its protein is CASTRRGEKDTQYF.